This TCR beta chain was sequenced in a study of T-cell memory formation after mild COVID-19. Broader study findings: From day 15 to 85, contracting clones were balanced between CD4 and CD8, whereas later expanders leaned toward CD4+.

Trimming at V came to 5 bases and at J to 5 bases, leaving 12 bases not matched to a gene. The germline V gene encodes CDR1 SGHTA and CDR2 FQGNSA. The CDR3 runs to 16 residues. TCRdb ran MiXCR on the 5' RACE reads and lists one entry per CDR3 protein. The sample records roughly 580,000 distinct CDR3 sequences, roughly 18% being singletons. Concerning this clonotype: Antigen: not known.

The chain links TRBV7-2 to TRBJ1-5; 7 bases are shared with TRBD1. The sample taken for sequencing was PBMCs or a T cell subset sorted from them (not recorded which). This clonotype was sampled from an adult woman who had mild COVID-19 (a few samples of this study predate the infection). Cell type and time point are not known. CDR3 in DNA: TGTGCCAGCAGCCCGGGTTTATCGACAGGGTATCAGCCCCAGCATTTT. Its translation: CASSPGLSTGYQPQHF.